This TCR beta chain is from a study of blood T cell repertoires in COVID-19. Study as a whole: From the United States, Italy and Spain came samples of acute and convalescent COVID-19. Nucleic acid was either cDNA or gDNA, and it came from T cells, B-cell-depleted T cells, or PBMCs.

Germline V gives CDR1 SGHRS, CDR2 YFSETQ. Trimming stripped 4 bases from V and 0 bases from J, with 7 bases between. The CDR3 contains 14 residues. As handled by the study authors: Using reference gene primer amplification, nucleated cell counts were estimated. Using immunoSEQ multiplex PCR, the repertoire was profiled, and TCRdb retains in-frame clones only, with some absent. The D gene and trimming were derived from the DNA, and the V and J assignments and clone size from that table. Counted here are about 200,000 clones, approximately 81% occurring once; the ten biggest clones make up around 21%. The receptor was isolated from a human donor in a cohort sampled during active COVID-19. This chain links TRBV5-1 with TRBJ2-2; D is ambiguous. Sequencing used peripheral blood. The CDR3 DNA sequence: TGCGCCAGCAGCCCCAACTCGAACACCGGGGAGCTGTTTTTT. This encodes CASSPNSNTGELFF.